Below are 23 T cell receptor beta chains sequenced from a single sample in a study of regulatory T cells in long-lasting Graves disease. The time point here: newly diagnosed GD, antithyroid drugs for less than 3 months. TCR sequences were obtained from RNA taken from PBMCs. To make TCR beta libraries, researchers used iRepertoire HTBI primers and Arm-PCR of CDR3 regions. TCRdb re-derived calls from the multiplex PCR reads in MiXCR, one entry per CDR3 protein. The data contain 520,000 or so distinct CDR3 sequences, around 12% of them singletons. This same sample was also taken into another study, of T cells in Graves' hyperthyroidism and ophthalmopathy.

Sequencing was performed on peripheral blood mononuclear cells (PBMCs), taken at new diagnosis, from a patient treated with antithyroid drugs. Receptor source: a woman aged 30 to 39 with Graves disease.

This clonotype was found many times. The V and J genes are TRBV28 and TRBJ2-1; D is ambiguous. The CDR3 extends over 13 amino acids. V was shortened by 3 bases and J by 8 bases, with 11 bases between the two germline ends. From germline, CDR1 is MDHEN and CDR2 SYDVKM. CDR3 amino acids: CASSFPLGHEQFF. Written as DNA, the CDR3 is TGTGCCAGCAGTTTCCCCCTCGGGCATGAGCAGTTCTTC. The full variable domain, with the rest looked up from reference TRBV28 and TRBJ2-1, is DVKVTQSSRYLVKRTGEKVFLECVQDMDHENMFWYRQDPGLGLRLIYFSYDVKMKEKGDIPEGYSVSREKKERFSLILESASTNQTSMYLCASSFPLGHEQFFGPGTRLTVL.

This clonotype was seen repeatedly, ten times or more. The chain carries TRBV27 and TRBJ2-3; TRBD2 matches 10 bases. Germline V gene sequence: CDR1 MNHEY, CDR2 SMNVEV (reference sequence). The CDR3 has 15 residues. V lost 6 bases, J lost 1 base, and 4 bases stayed unmatched. The CDR3 nucleotides are TGTGCCAGCAGGAGGGGGACTAGCGGCACAGATACGCAGTATTTT. The encoded protein is CASRRGTSGTDTQYF.

For this clonotype: A much larger clone differs by one base, so this may be a read error. The chain couples TRBV29-1 to TRBJ2-1, with 8 bases matching TRBD1. The length of the CDR3 is 13 residues. Germline V gene data show CDR1 as SQVTM and CDR2 as ANQGSEA. V trimming: 7 bases; J trimming: 10 bases; junction bases outside the gene matches: 12. The CDR3 bases are TGCAGCGCCGGACAGGGTGGATCCTACGAGCAGTTCTTC. This encodes CSAGQGGSYEQFF.

This clonotype was observed many times. The chain links TRBV13 to TRBJ2-7; tentative D call: TRBD2 (6 bases). The CDR3 sequence is 14 residues long. Deletions cut 3 bases from V and 6 bases from J, with 15 bases between. Germline V lookup: CDR1 PRHDT, CDR2 FYEKMQ (reference sequence). The CDR3 loop reads CASSFMDYNGEQYF. The CDR3 nucleotides read TGTGCCAGCAGCTTTATGGACTACAATGGCGAGCAGTACTTC.

This clonotype has a count of ten or more. This chain joins TRBV20-1 and TRBJ2-2; 12 bases align to TRBD2. The V gene's germline CDR1 is DFQATT and CDR2 SNEGSKA (reference sequence). This CDR3 has 14 amino acids. V was pared by 6 bases and J by 6 bases, with 5 bases of the junction left unmatched. The CDR3 DNA sequence: TGCAGTGCGAGGACTAGCGGGATGCCCGGGGAGCTGTTTTTT. Its protein is CSARTSGMPGELFF.

This clonotype was recorded at least ten times. The CDR3 loop is CASSARLAGGGIQYF. The CDR3 nucleotides read TGTGCCAGCAGCGCCCGACTAGCGGGAGGAGGTATTCAGTACTTC. The chain joins TRBV7-2 to TRBJ2-4; 13 bases line up with TRBD2. The V gene end was trimmed by 5 bases and the J gene end by 10 bases; junction bases not matched to a gene: 8. The germline V gene encodes CDR1 SGHTA and CDR2 FQGNSA. The CDR3 totals 15 residues.

Many counts were recorded for this clonotype. The chain recombines TRBV9 with TRBJ1-2; the match to TRBD1 covers 8 bases. The junction had 11 bases not matched to a gene; V was cut back by 3 bases and J by 4 bases. Germline V lookup: CDR1 SGDLS, CDR2 YYNGEE. This CDR3 is 16 amino acids long. The CDR3 DNA reads TGTGCCAGCAGCGCTTTAACCGGGACAGGAGGCTATGGCTACACCTTC. It yields the protein CASSALTGTGGYGYTF.

Many counts were recorded for this clonotype. The rearrangement joins TRBV27 to TRBJ1-5; D remains ambiguous. This CDR3 is built from 14 residues. V lost 5 bases, J lost 5 bases, and 13 bases lay in between. Germline lookup yields CDR1 MNHEY and CDR2 SMNVEV (reference sequence). This CDR3 is CASSLRIGDQPQHF. Here the CDR3 DNA reads TGTGCCAGCAGTCTCCGGATCGGTGATCAGCCCCAGCATTTT.

This clonotype was found many times. The rearrangement uses TRBV27 and TRBJ2-7; 8 positions agree with TRBD1. From germline, CDR1 is MNHEY and CDR2 SMNVEV (reference sequence). CDR3 size: 16 residues. Trimming removed 5 bases from V and 2 bases from J; junction bases left unmatched: 11. The CDR3 DNA is TGTGCCAGCAGTAGCGACAGGGGTTCCTTTCCCTACGAGCAGTACTTC. It is translated as CASSSDRGSFPYEQYF.

Concerning this clonotype itself: A much larger clone differs from this one at a single base, so this may be a read error. Because the CDR3 is missing its conserved closing phenylalanine or tryptophan, this is likely a read error. The CDR3 here is CATSDYPNQETQYL. Written as DNA, the CDR3 is TGTGCCACCAGTGATTACCCAAATCAAGAGACCCAGTACCTC. This rearrangement joins TRBV24-1 to TRBJ2-5; D is undetermined. The CDR3 extends over 14 amino acids. Germline V lookup: CDR1 KGHDR, CDR2 SFDVKD. Trimming removed 2 bases at V and 2 bases at J, with 8 bases between.

This clonotype was seen more than once but under ten times. The rearrangement uses TRBV18 and TRBJ2-1, with unresolved D. The CDR3 sequence is 15 residues long. Germline lookup yields CDR1 KGHSH and CDR2 LQKENI. The V end was cut by 1 base, the J end by 6 bases, with 13 bases between. The CDR3 is CASSPRGINRNEQFF. The CDR3 coding sequence is TGTGCCAGCTCACCACGGGGTATTAATCGCAATGAGCAGTTCTTC.

This clonotype was found many times. V gene TRBV13 combines with J gene TRBJ1-2, with TRBD1 identical over 7 bases. Germline trimming cut 4 bases from V and 2 bases from J; bases unmatched to any gene: 7. Germline lookup yields CDR1 PRHDT and CDR2 FYEKMQ (reference sequence). CDR3 length: 15 residues. CDR3 amino acids: CASSSGTESNYGYTF. CDR3 nucleotides: TGTGCCAGCAGCTCAGGGACAGAGTCCAACTATGGCTACACCTTC.

This clonotype has more than one count but fewer than ten. This chain links TRBV5-5 with TRBJ2-5; D remains unclear. Trimming shortened V by 3 bases and J by 3 bases, and 12 bases separated the two germline ends. CDR3 length: 14 amino acids. Germline CDR1 and CDR2: SGHKS and YYEKEE (reference sequence). The CDR3: CASSSGMMKETQYF. DNA of the CDR3: TGTGCCAGCAGCTCAGGCATGATGAAAGAGACCCAGTACTTC. Full variable domain (rest looked up from reference TRBV5-5 and TRBJ2-5): DAGVTQSPTHLIKTRGQQVTLRCSPISGHKSVSWYQQVLGQGPQFIFQYYEKEERGRGNFPDRFSARQFPNYSSELNVNALLLGDSALYLCASSSGMMKETQYFGPGTRLLVL.

This chain connects TRBV29-1 to TRBJ1-1, with D maybe TRBD1 (6 bases). The germline V and J ends were trimmed by 6 bases and 3 bases, with 14 bases remaining between them. This CDR3 contains 13 residues. CDR1 and CDR2 from the germline V gene are SQVTM and ANQGSEA. The CDR3 sequence is CSVARGQDTEAFF. The DNA of the CDR3 is TGCAGCGTCGCCAGGGGCCAGGACACTGAAGCTTTCTTT.

The J gene is TRBJ1-2, the V gene TRBV7-9, with a weak D call TRBD1 (5 bases). The germline V gene encodes CDR1 SEHNR and CDR2 FQNEAQ (reference sequence). The length of the CDR3 is 15 residues. Trimming left V 1 base short and J 2 bases short, with 11 bases between. For the CDR3, the DNA is TGTGCCAGCAGCTTAGTTCAGGGTACAAACTATGGCTACACCTTC. This sequence encodes CASSLVQGTNYGYTF.

This clonotype was counted a few times. This sequence joins TRBV6-2 or TRBV6-3 and TRBJ2-1; TRBD2 agrees at 9 bases. This CDR3 is 14 amino acids long. Per germline, CDR1 MNHEY and CDR2 SVGEGT. V dropped 6 bases and J dropped 10; count of bases not matched to a gene: 10. The CDR3 nucleotides are TGTGCCAGCAGGCCTCTAGCGGGAAAGGACGAGCAGTTCTTC. Translated, it gives CASRPLAGKDEQFF.

V usage is TRBV24-1 and J usage is TRBJ2-1, with unresolved D. V gave up 4 bases and J gave up 9 bases, with 21 bases separating them. Germline CDR1 is KGHDR and CDR2 is SFDVKD. This CDR3 is built from 16 residues. Written as DNA, the CDR3 is TGTGCCACCAGTGACCGCCACCCCGTGGGGTGGGGTGAGCAGTTCTTC. It translates to CATSDRHPVGWGEQFF.

This clonotype showed up many times. The chain joins TRBV19 to TRBJ2-5; TRBD1 agrees at 7 bases. This CDR3 is built from 14 residues. V shed 4 bases, J shed 5 bases, and the junction held 7 bases outside the gene matches. Germline assignment: CDR1 LNHDA and CDR2 SQIVND (reference sequence). Written as DNA, the CDR3 is TGTGCCAGTAGTAGACAGGGCGTCCGGGAGACCCAGTACTTC. Encoded protein: CASSRQGVRETQYF.

This clonotype was picked up many times. The chain employs TRBV28 and TRBJ2-7; TRBD2 matches 14 bases. Trimming at V came to 5 bases and at J to 7 bases, leaving 7 bases not matched to a gene. Germline V gene sequence: CDR1 MDHEN, CDR2 SYDVKM. The length of the CDR3 is 15 residues. CDR3 bases: TGTGCCAGCAGTCTGGGACTAGCGGGAGAAATAGAGCAGTACTTC. This gives the protein CASSLGLAGEIEQYF. The entire variable domain, with the rest obtained from reference TRBV28 and TRBJ2-7, is as follows: DVKVTQSSRYLVKRTGEKVFLECVQDMDHENMFWYRQDPGLGLRLIYFSYDVKMKEKGDIPEGYSVSREKKERFSLILESASTNQTSMYLCASSLGLAGEIEQYFGPGTRLTVT.

This clonotype turned up a few times. This sequence joins TRBV7-9 and TRBJ2-2, with 8 bases fitting TRBD1. CDR3 size: 14 residues. Germline V gene data show CDR1 as SEHNR and CDR2 as FQNEAQ (reference sequence). V dropped 7 bases and J dropped 4; count of bases not matched to a gene: 5. CDR3 residues: CASTTGGSTGELFF. The CDR3 bases are TGTGCCAGCACCACAGGGGGTAGCACCGGGGAGCTGTTTTTT.

This clonotype was counted a few times. V is TRBV12-3 or TRBV12-4 and J is TRBJ1-2; possibly TRBD1 for D (5 bases). CDR3 length: 15 residues. Trimming took 7 bases from V and 0 from J, leaving 15 bases between them. CDR3 region: CASTLSGVTNYGYTF. The DNA of the CDR3 is TGTGCCAGCACCCTATCGGGGGTTACTAACTATGGCTACACCTTC.

This clonotype was seen only a few times. The V and J genes are TRBV27 and TRBJ2-3; 7 bases are a match to TRBD2. After removal of 5 bases from V and 3 bases from J, the junction contained 8 bases not matched to a gene. From germline, CDR1 is MNHEY and CDR2 SMNVEV (reference sequence). This CDR3 contains 15 residues. The CDR3 nucleotides read TGTGCCAGCAGTCCCCCGGGAGCGGGGACAGATACGCAGTATTTT. Its protein product is CASSPPGAGTDTQYF.

The V call is TRBV6-2 or TRBV6-3, the J call TRBJ1-3; possible D gene TRBD1, 5 bases. This CDR3 is built from 18 residues. Germline V gene data show CDR1 as MNHEY and CDR2 as SVGEGT. V lost 2 bases to trimming and J lost 1 base, with 18 bases between them. Here the CDR3 DNA reads TGTGCCAGCAGTTACCTGGGACGGACTACCCATTCTGGAAACACCATATATTTT. Amino acids: CASSYLGRTTHSGNTIYF.